This T cell receptor beta chain was identified in a study of beta chain features in type 1 diabetes. The study, taken as a whole, reports: A moderate, significant TCRB CDR3 shortening appeared in type 1 diabetes across four CD4+ subsets.

Investigators reverse transcribed all isolated RNA, so they sequenced expressed TCRB transcripts. Method: immunoSEQ multiplex PCR; TCRdb's copy keeps in-frame clones and lacks some. This sample yields more than 550,000 clones, of which over 12% are seen a single time; 0.04% belongs to the top ten. Germline values: CDR1 SGHTA, CDR2 FQGNSA. The CDR3 covers 16 residues. V was pared by 1 base and J by 1 base, with 10 bases between. A note on this clone: Its specificity is not known.

Sequenced input: naive CD4+ T cells from blood. This clonotype originated in a man younger than 35 with type 1 diabetes. The V and J genes are TRBV7-2 and TRBJ2-2, with a weak D call TRBD2 (6 bases). The CDR3 spells CASSLVSGENTGELFF. CDR3 DNA sequence: TGTGCCAGCAGCTTAGTTAGCGGTGAGAACACCGGGGAGCTGTTTTTT.